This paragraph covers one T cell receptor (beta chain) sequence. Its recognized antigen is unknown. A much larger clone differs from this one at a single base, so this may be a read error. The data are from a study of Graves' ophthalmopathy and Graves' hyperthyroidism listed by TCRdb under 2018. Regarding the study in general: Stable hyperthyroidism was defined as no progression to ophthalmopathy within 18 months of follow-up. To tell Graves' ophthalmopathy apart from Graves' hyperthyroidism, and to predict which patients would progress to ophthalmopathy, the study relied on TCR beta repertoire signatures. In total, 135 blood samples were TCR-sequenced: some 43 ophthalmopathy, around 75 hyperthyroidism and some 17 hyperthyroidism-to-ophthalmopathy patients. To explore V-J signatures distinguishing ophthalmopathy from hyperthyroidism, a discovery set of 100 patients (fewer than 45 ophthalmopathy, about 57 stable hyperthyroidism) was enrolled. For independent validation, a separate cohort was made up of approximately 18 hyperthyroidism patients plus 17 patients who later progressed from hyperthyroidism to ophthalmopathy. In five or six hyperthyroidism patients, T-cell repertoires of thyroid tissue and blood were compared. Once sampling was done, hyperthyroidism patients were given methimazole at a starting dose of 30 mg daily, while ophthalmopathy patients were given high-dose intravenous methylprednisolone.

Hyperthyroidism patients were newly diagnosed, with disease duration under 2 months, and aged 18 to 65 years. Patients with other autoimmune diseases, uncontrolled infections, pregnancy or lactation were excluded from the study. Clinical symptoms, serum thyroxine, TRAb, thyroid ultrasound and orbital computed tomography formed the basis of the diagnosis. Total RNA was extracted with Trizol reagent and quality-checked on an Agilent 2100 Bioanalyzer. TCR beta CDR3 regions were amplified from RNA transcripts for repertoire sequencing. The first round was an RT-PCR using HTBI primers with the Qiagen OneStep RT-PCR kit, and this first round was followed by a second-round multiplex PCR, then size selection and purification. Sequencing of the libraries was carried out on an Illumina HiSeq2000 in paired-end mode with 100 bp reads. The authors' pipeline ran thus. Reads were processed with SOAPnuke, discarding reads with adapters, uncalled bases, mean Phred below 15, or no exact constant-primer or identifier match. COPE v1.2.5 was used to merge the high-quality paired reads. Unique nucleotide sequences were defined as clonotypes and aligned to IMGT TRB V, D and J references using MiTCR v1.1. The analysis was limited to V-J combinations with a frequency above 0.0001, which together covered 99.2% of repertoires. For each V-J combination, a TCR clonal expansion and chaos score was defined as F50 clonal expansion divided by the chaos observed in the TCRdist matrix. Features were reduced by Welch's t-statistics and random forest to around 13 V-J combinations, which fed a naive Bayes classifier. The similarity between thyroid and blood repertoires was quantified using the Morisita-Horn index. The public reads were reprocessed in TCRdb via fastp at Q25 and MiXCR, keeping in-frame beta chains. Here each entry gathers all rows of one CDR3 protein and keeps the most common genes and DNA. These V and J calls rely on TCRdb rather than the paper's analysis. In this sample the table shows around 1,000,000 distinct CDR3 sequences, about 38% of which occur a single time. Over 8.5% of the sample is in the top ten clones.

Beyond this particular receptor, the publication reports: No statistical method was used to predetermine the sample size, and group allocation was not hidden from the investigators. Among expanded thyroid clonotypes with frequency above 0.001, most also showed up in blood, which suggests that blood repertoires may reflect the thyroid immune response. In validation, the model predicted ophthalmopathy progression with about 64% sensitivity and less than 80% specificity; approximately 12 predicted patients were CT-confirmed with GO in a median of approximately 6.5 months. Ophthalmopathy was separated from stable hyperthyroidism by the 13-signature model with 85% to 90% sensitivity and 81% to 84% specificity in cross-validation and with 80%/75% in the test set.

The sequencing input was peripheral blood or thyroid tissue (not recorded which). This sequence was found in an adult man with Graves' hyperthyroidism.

CDR3 region: CAIRVTGGELFF. In nucleotides, the sequence is TGTGCCATCAGGGTGACGGGCGGGGAGCTGTTTTTT. Here the chain combines TRBV10-3 and TRBJ2-2, with no D gene named confidently. The germline V gene specifies ENHRY as CDR1 and SYGVKD as CDR2. The trim is 6 bases for V and 7 bases for J, with a gap of 9 bases between the germline ends. The cysteine opens and the phenylalanine closes a CDR3 of 12 amino acids. The entry retains the CDR3 DNA only, 36 bases that are in frame from base 1.